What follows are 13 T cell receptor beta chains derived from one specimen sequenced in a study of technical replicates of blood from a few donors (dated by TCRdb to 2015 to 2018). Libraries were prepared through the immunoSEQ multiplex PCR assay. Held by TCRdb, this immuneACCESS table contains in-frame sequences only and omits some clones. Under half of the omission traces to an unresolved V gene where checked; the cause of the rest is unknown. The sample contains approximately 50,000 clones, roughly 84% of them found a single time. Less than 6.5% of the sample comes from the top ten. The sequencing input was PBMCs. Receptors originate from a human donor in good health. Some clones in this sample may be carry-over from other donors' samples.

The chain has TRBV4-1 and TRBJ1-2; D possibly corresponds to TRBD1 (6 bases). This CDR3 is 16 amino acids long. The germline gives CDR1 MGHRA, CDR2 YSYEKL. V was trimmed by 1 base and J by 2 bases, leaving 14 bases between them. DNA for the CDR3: TGCGCCAGCAGCCAAGTTTTGACAGGAGACAACTATGGCTACACCTTC. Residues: CASSQVLTGDNYGYTF.

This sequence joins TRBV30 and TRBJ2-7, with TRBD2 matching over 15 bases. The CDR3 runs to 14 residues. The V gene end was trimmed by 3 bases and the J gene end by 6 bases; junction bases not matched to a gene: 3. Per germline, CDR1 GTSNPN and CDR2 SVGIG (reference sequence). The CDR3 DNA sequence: TGTGCCTGGAGGGGACTAGCGGGAGGAGGCGAGCAGTACTTC. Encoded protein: CAWRGLAGGGEQYF.

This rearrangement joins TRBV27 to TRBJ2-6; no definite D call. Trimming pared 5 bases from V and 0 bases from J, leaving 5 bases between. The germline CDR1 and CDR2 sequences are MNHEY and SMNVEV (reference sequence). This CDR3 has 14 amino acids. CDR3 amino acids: CASSQDSGANVLTF. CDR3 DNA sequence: TGTGCCAGCAGTCAGGACTCTGGGGCCAACGTCCTGACTTTC.

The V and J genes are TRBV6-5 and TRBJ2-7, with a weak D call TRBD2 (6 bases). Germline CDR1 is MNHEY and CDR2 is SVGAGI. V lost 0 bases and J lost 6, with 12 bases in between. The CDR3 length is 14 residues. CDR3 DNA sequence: TGTGCCAGCAGTTACTCGACTAGGTTGTTCGAGCAGTACTTC. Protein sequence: CASSYSTRLFEQYF.

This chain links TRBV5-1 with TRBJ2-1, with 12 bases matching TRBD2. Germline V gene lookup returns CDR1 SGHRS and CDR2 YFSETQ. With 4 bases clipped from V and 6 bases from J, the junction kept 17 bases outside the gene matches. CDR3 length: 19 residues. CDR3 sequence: CASSPSLGFLAGGRNEQFF. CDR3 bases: TGCGCCAGCAGCCCGTCGCTTGGGTTCCTAGCGGGAGGGCGCAATGAGCAGTTCTTC.

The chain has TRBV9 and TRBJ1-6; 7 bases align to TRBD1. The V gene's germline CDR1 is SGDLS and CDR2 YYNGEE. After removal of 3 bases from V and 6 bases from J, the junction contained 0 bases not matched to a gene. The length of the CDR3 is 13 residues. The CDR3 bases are TGTGCCAGCAGCGACAGGGGTAATTCACCCCTCCACTTT. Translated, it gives CASSDRGNSPLHF.

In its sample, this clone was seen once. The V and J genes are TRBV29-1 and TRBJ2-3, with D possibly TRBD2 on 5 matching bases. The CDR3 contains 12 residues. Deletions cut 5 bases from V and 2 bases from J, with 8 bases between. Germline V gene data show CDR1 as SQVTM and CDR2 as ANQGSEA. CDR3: CSVQTNTDTQYF. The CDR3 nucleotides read TGCAGCGTTCAGACTAACACAGATACGCAGTATTTT.

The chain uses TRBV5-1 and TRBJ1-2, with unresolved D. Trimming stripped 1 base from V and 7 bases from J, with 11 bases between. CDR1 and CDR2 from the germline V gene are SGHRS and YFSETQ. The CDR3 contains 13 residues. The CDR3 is CASSLYSSGGYTF. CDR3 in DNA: TGCGCCAGCAGCTTGTATAGCTCTGGTGGCTACACCTTC.

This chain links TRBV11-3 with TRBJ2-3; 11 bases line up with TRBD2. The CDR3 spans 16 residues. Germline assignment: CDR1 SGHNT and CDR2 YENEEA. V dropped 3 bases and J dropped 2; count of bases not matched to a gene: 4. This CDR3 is CASSFSGGAPTDTQYF. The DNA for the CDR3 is TGTGCCAGCAGCTTTAGCGGGGGGGCTCCCACAGATACGCAGTATTTT.

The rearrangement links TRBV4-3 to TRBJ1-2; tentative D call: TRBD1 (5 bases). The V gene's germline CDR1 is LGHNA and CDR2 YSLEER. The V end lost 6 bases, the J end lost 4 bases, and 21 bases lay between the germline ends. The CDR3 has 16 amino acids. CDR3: CASRQSAVGEGYGYTF. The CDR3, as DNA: TGCGCCAGCAGACAGAGCGCCGTAGGGGAGGGCTATGGCTACACCTTC.

In nucleotides, the CDR3 is TGTGCCAGCAGCTTAGGAGGAGGAGAAGGCTACACCTTC. It specifies CASSLGGGEGYTF. This chain joins TRBV11-1 and TRBJ1-2, with no clear D. Trimming took off 1 base at V and 8 bases at J, with 11 bases between the two ends. This CDR3 is 13 amino acids long. CDR1 and CDR2 (germline): SGHAT, FQDESV (reference sequence).

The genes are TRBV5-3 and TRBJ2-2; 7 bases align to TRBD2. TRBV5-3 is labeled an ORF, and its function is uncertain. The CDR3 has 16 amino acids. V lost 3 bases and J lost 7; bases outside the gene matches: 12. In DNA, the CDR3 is TGTGCCAGAAGCTGGGGGGGTCCTAGCGGAATCGGGGAGCTGTTTTTT. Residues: CARSWGGPSGIGELFF.

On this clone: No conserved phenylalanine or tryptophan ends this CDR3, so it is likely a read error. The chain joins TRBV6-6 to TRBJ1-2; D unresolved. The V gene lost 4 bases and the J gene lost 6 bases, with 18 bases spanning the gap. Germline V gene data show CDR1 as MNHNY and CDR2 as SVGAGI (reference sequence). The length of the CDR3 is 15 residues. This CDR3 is CASSWAPEGKDGYTL. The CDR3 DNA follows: TGTGCCAGCAGTTGGGCCCCGGAAGGAAAGGATGGCTACACCCTC.